This T cell receptor beta chain was observed in a study of T cell changes during pregnancy in multiple sclerosis. The CDR3 has 13 amino acids. With 0 bases removed from V and 4 bases from J, the gap between germline ends came to 7 bases. Germline CDR1 and CDR2: SGHKS and YYEKEE (reference sequence). Libraries were prepared by immunoSEQ multiplex PCR; TCRdb keeps only in-frame clonotypes and omits some of them. The table includes some 64,000 clones, roughly 91% detected once. The sequencing here drew on peripheral blood, taken in the second trimester of pregnancy. The clonotype comes from a female donor in good health, enrolled as a control in a pregnancy study. The chain combines TRBV5-5 with TRBJ1-2; D is possibly TRBD1 (6 bases). The CDR3 region has the DNA TGTGCCAGCAGCTTGGACAGGGCCTATGGCTACACCTTC. It translates to CASSLDRAYGYTF.